Below are 13 T cell receptor beta chains sequenced from a single sample in a study of blood T cell repertoires in COVID-19 (dated by TCRdb to the early 2020s). Library preparation used the immunoSEQ multiplex PCR assay. TCRdb provides this immuneACCESS table in a form limited to in-frame rearrangements. Some clones are lacking; in checked studies, under half of them reflect an unresolved V gene, and why the rest are absent is not known. For this sample the table gives 100,000 to 150,000 clones, of which 86% were detected only once. Approximately 2.2% of the sample is held by the ten biggest clonotypes. Sequenced sample: PBMCs or T cells enriched from blood (not recorded which). The receptors derive from a woman in her forties or fifties who had recovered from COVID-19.

V is TRBV3-1 (or the pseudogene TRBV3-2) and J is TRBJ2-2; a possible D gene is TRBD2 (5 bases). V lost 4 bases and J 8 bases, leaving 14 bases between the germline ends. CDR3 length equals 14 residues. Germline-derived CDR1 and CDR2 are LGHDT and YNNKEL (reference sequence). CDR3 bases: TGTGCCAGCAGCCTTCAACTAGTTTCTGGGGAGCTGTTTTTT. As protein: CASSLQLVSGELFF.

The J gene is TRBJ2-1, the V gene TRBV10-1; 13 nucleotides line up with TRBD2. Germline lookup yields CDR1 WNHNN and CDR2 SYGVQD (reference sequence). The CDR3 loop spans 16 amino acids. V shed 6 bases, J shed 2 bases, and the junction held 4 bases outside the gene matches. CDR3 in amino acids: CASSNGLAGAYNEQFF. The DNA of the CDR3 is TGCGCCAGCAGCAATGGACTAGCGGGGGCCTACAATGAGCAGTTCTTC.

V is TRBV5-4 and J is TRBJ1-6; a weak D match, TRBD1 (5 bases). CDR3 length equals 16 residues. Trimming removed 7 bases from V and 0 bases from J, with 14 bases in between. Germline lookup yields CDR1 SGHNT and CDR2 YYREEE (reference sequence). The CDR3 reads CASWIGGSSYNSPLHF. The CDR3 nucleotides read TGTGCCAGCTGGATCGGGGGGAGCTCCTATAATTCACCCCTCCACTTT.

This chain connects TRBV7-9 to TRBJ1-2, with D uncertain. V lost 2 bases and J 0 bases, leaving 10 bases between the germline ends. Germline V gene data show CDR1 as SEHNR and CDR2 as FQNEAQ (reference sequence). CDR3 length equals 15 residues. The CDR3 nucleotides read TGTGCCAGCAGCTTAATTGGCACACCTAACTATGGCTACACCTTC. Translated, it gives CASSLIGTPNYGYTF.

This chain uses TRBV13 with TRBJ1-3; maybe TRBD1 (6 bases). CDR1 is PRHDT, CDR2 FYEKMQ, per germline (reference sequence). The CDR3 is 17 amino acids. Trimming pared 5 bases from V and 0 bases from J, leaving 17 bases between. The CDR3: CASSERNTGISGNTIYF. The DNA of the CDR3 is TGTGCCAGCAGCGAAAGAAATACAGGGATCTCTGGAAACACCATATATTTT.

This clone has only a few counts. This rearrangement joins TRBV5-4 to TRBJ1-3; TRBD1 aligns across 10 bases. The CDR3 extends over 18 amino acids. With 4 bases clipped from V and 0 bases from J, the junction kept 10 bases outside the gene matches. Germline V CDR1 and CDR2: SGHNT, YYREEE (reference sequence). The CDR3 nucleotides read TGTGCCAGCAGCCCTGGGGGGACAGGGGTTTCCTCTGGAAACACCATATATTTT. Translated, it gives CASSPGGTGVSSGNTIYF.

The rearrangement links TRBV30 to TRBJ1-6, with 8 nucleotides matching TRBD1. The germline V gene has CDR1 GTSNPN and CDR2 SVGIG (reference sequence). The trim removed 2 bases at V and 3 bases at J, leaving 6 bases unmatched. There are 16 residues in the CDR3. The CDR3 nucleotides read TGTGCCTGGAGTCTAACAGGGGGTGACTATAATTCACCCCTCCACTTT. Translated: CAWSLTGGDYNSPLHF.

V gene TRBV19 combines with J gene TRBJ1-3; tentatively, D is TRBD1 (5 bases). Germline CDR1 reads LNHDA; CDR2 reads SQIVND (reference sequence). This CDR3 contains 15 residues. The germline V and J ends were trimmed by 1 base and 0 bases, with 7 bases remaining between them. The CDR3 DNA reads as TGTGCCAGTAGTATAGTCACAGGCTCTGGAAACACCATATATTTT. It encodes CASSIVTGSGNTIYF.

CDR3 region: CASSHGQEGELFF. In DNA, the CDR3 is TGCGCCAGCAGTCACGGACAGGAAGGGGAGCTGTTTTTT. The genes are TRBV10-1 and TRBJ2-2, with 7 bases identical to TRBD1. Trimming cost V 5 bases and J 8 bases; bases outside gene matches: 5. The CDR3 runs to 13 residues. Germline-derived CDR1 and CDR2 are WNHNN and SYGVQD (reference sequence).

The chain has TRBV2 and TRBJ2-1, with TRBD1 matching over 10 bases. CDR1 and CDR2 from the germline V gene are SNHLY and FYNNEI. V lost 6 bases to trimming and J lost 4 bases; unmatched junction nucleotides: 6. The CDR3 consists of 15 residues. CDR3 bases: TGTGCCAGCAGGGGGGACAGGGGTGGGTACAATGAGCAGTTCTTC. Protein product: CASRGDRGGYNEQFF.

J is TRBJ2-2 and V is TRBV5-1, with a weak D call TRBD1 (6 bases). The germline V gene encodes CDR1 SGHRS and CDR2 YFSETQ. The CDR3 is made up of 13 amino acids. Trimming took off 1 base at V and 6 bases at J, with 7 bases between the two ends. CDR3 sequence reads: CASSLTGPGELFF. The CDR3, as DNA: TGCGCCAGCAGCTTGACAGGGCCCGGGGAGCTGTTTTTT. The full variable domain, rest sourced from reference TRBV5-1 and TRBJ2-2, is KAGVTQTPRYLIKTRGQQVTLSCSPISGHRSVSWYQQTPGQGLQFLFEYFSETQRNKGNFPGRFSGRQFSNSRSEMNVSTLELGDSALYLCASSLTGPGELFFGEGSRLTVL.

The V call is TRBV29-1, the J call TRBJ2-7, with 13 bases aligning to TRBD2. CDR3 length: 14 residues. Germline lookup yields CDR1 SQVTM and CDR2 ANQGSEA. V lost 5 bases, J lost 2 bases, and 3 bases stayed unmatched. CDR3: CSVSGLAGPYEQYF. CDR3 sequence (DNA): TGCAGCGTTTCGGGACTAGCGGGGCCCTACGAGCAGTACTTC.

The rearrangement uses TRBV24-1 and TRBJ2-7, with TRBD1 matching 8 bases. This CDR3 is built from 15 residues. Looked up from germline, CDR1 is KGHDR and CDR2 is SFDVKD. The ends lost 5 bases at V and 2 bases at J; junction bases unmatched: 7. The CDR3 region has the DNA TGTGCCACCAGTGTTACCGACAGGGGCGCCTACGAGCAGTACTTC. Translating it yields CATSVTDRGAYEQYF.